This is a list of T cell receptor beta chains from one sample in a study of T cell responses to AZD1222 COVID-19 vaccine. Repertoires were generated with immunoSEQ multiplex PCR, while TCRdb's copy carries only in-frame clones and drops some. Among roughly 93,000 clones listed, around 90% were seen once. This specimen consisted of peripheral blood, obtained on day 0 of AZD1222 vaccination. Receptors were obtained from an adult in good health. Both conserved end residues are part of each CDR3. The D gene is left open where the match is weak. The size entry is marked missing in some rows and otherwise reads once, few, many or a size class.

CDR3aa: CASSLQVSNTEAFF
CDR3nt: TGTGCCAGCAGTTTACAGGTTTCGAACACTGAAGCTTTCTTT
d_gene: .
v_gene: TRBV5-4
abundance: .
j_gene: TRBJ1-1

CDR3aa: CAWGSGGTYEQYF
CDR3nt: TGTGCCTGGGGTTCCGGGGGGACCTACGAGCAGTACTTC
d_gene: TRBD2
v_gene: TRBV30
abundance: .
j_gene: TRBJ2-7

CDR3aa: CASHFDRNTEAFF
CDR3nt: TGTGCCAGCCACTTTGACAGGAACACTGAAGCTTTCTTT
d_gene: .
v_gene: TRBV6-5
abundance: .
j_gene: TRBJ1-1

CDR3aa: CASSQAGGREHYEQYF
CDR3nt: TGTGCCAGCAGCCAAGCTGGTGGCAGGGAGCACTACGAGCAGTACTTC
d_gene: .
v_gene: TRBV4-2
abundance: .
j_gene: TRBJ2-7

CDR3aa: CASSFGESSGRETQYF
CDR3nt: TGCGCCAGCAGCTTTGGGGAGTCTAGCGGTAGGGAGACCCAGTACTTC
d_gene: TRBD2
v_gene: TRBV5-1
abundance: .
j_gene: TRBJ2-5

CDR3aa: CASSPGHSTDTQYF
CDR3nt: TGTGCCAGCAGCCCGGGACACAGCACAGATACGCAGTATTTT
d_gene: .
v_gene: TRBV7-2
abundance: .
j_gene: TRBJ2-3

CDR3aa: CASKRTGMNTEAFF
CDR3nt: TGTGCCAGCAAAAGGACAGGGATGAACACTGAAGCTTTCTTT
d_gene: TRBD1
v_gene: TRBV6-5
abundance: .
j_gene: TRBJ1-1

CDR3aa: CASSPLGGADNEQFF
CDR3nt: TGTGCCAGCAGCCCCCTAGGGGGCGCAGACAATGAGCAGTTCTTC
d_gene: TRBD1
v_gene: TRBV9
abundance: .
j_gene: TRBJ2-1

CDR3aa: CAGSLEETQYF
CDR3nt: TGCGCCGGCAGCTTGGAAGAGACCCAGTACTTC
d_gene: .
v_gene: TRBV5-1
abundance: .
j_gene: TRBJ2-5

CDR3aa: CANRTGRGGNEQFF
CDR3nt: TGTGCCAACCGGACAGGACGCGGGGGCAATGAGCAGTTCTTC
d_gene: .
v_gene: TRBV14
abundance: .
j_gene: TRBJ2-1

CDR3aa: CASRKAGNSNQPQHF
CDR3nt: TGTGCCAGTAGAAAGGCAGGCAATAGCAATCAGCCCCAGCATTTT
d_gene: .
v_gene: TRBV19
abundance: .
j_gene: TRBJ1-5

CDR3aa: CASTPGAGTTYEQYF
CDR3nt: TGTGCCAGCACTCCAGGGGCAGGGACGACCTACGAGCAGTACTTC
d_gene: .
v_gene: TRBV6-5
abundance: .
j_gene: TRBJ2-7

CDR3aa: CASSTRGRGRADGELFF
CDR3nt: TGCGCCAGCAGCACCCGAGGACGCGGGAGGGCCGACGGGGAGCTGTTTTTT
d_gene: TRBD2
v_gene: TRBV5-1
abundance: few
j_gene: TRBJ2-2

CDR3aa: CASSSPDGQSRKPQHF
CDR3nt: TGTGCCAGCAGTTCCCCCGACGGCCAGAGCCGAAAGCCCCAGCATTTT
d_gene: .
v_gene: TRBV28
abundance: .
j_gene: TRBJ1-5

CDR3aa: CASSALLGGEAFF
CDR3nt: TGTGCCAGCAGCGCCTTATTGGGAGGGGAAGCTTTCTTT
d_gene: .
v_gene: TRBV7-8
abundance: few
j_gene: TRBJ1-1

CDR3aa: CASSWDSNEKLFF
CDR3nt: TGTGCCAGCAGCTGGGACAGTAATGAAAAACTGTTTTTT
d_gene: TRBD1
v_gene: TRBV11-1
abundance: .
j_gene: TRBJ1-4

CDR3aa: CASSYGLAGPLANTGELFF
CDR3nt: TGCGCCAGCAGCTACGGACTAGCGGGGCCCCTCGCGAACACCGGGGAGCTGTTTTTT
d_gene: TRBD2
v_gene: TRBV5-1
abundance: .
j_gene: TRBJ2-2

CDR3aa: CASSRQENTEAFF
CDR3nt: TGTGCCAGCAGCCGACAGGAGAACACTGAAGCTTTCTTT
d_gene: .
v_gene: TRBV11-1
abundance: .
j_gene: TRBJ1-1

CDR3aa: CASSYTRQENTEAFF
CDR3nt: TGTGCCAGCAGTTACACAAGACAGGAGAACACTGAAGCTTTCTTT
d_gene: .
v_gene: TRBV6-5
abundance: .
j_gene: TRBJ1-1

CDR3aa: CASSATGADTQYF
CDR3nt: TGCGCCAGCAGCGCGACAGGGGCAGATACGCAGTATTTT
d_gene: TRBD1
v_gene: TRBV5-1
abundance: few
j_gene: TRBJ2-3

CDR3aa: CASSGPGDGEQYF
CDR3nt: TGTGCCAGCAGCGGCCCCGGGGACGGCGAGCAGTACTTC
d_gene: .
v_gene: TRBV9
abundance: .
j_gene: TRBJ2-7

CDR3aa: CASSLQGPKWGTGELFF
CDR3nt: TGTGCCAGCAGTTTACAGGGGCCTAAATGGGGCACCGGGGAGCTGTTTTTT
d_gene: .
v_gene: TRBV27
abundance: .
j_gene: TRBJ2-2

CDR3aa: CAWSGNREYF
CDR3nt: TGTGCCTGGAGTGGAAACCGAGAGTACTTC
d_gene: .
v_gene: TRBV30
abundance: .
j_gene: TRBJ2-7

CDR3aa: CASSQVPGQGPYEQYF
CDR3nt: TGCGCCAGCAGCCAAGTCCCCGGACAGGGCCCCTACGAGCAGTACTTC
d_gene: TRBD1
v_gene: TRBV4-1
abundance: .
j_gene: TRBJ2-7

CDR3aa: CASSQGGLAGGNNEQFF
CDR3nt: TGCGCCAGCAGCCAAGGGGGACTAGCGGGAGGAAACAATGAGCAGTTCTTC
d_gene: TRBD2
v_gene: TRBV4-1
abundance: .
j_gene: TRBJ2-1

CDR3aa: CASSSQGTEKLFF
CDR3nt: TGTGCCAGCAGTTCCCAGGGAACTGAAAAACTGTTTTTT
d_gene: .
v_gene: TRBV28
abundance: .
j_gene: TRBJ1-4

CDR3aa: CASRQRGTDTQYF
CDR3nt: TGTGCCAGTAGGCAGCGGGGGACAGATACGCAGTATTTT
d_gene: TRBD2
v_gene: TRBV19
abundance: .
j_gene: TRBJ2-3

CDR3aa: CASSEQVVSSYNEQFF
CDR3nt: TGTGCCAGCAGTGAACAGGTGGTAAGCTCCTACAATGAGCAGTTCTTC
d_gene: .
v_gene: TRBV6-1
abundance: .
j_gene: TRBJ2-1

CDR3aa: CASSLRRTSGRETQYF
CDR3nt: TGTGCCAGCAGCTTACGGAGGACTAGCGGTCGGGAGACCCAGTACTTC
d_gene: TRBD2
v_gene: TRBV7-2
abundance: .
j_gene: TRBJ2-5